Shown below are 23 T cell receptor beta chains from a single sample sequenced in a study of blood T cell repertoires in COVID-19. Some clones are missing from TCRdb's copy, which holds only in-frame ones; the method was immunoSEQ multiplex PCR. The sample carries fewer than 250,000 clones, around 80% recorded once. The sample was peripheral blood. The receptors shown here come from a woman aged 50 to 65 with acute or convalescent COVID-19.

CDR3 sequence (DNA): TGTGCCAGCAGTTCTCCAACAGGGGGCGCGACTGAAGCTTTCTTT. Protein product: CASSSPTGGATEAFF. V and J are TRBV27 and TRBJ1-1, with 9 bases aligning to TRBD1. This CDR3 spans 15 amino acids. Germline CDR1 MNHEY, CDR2 SMNVEV (reference sequence). V lost 4 bases and J lost 5; bases outside the gene matches: 8.

The V call is TRBV30, the J call TRBJ1-2, with D possibly matching TRBD1 (5 bases). Trimming left V 3 bases short and J 2 bases short, with 16 bases between. This CDR3 has 15 residues. Per the germline V gene, CDR1 is GTSNPN and CDR2 is SVGIG (reference sequence). CDR3 sequence (DNA): TGTGCCTGGAGCCCCATGGGGCAGATGAACTATGGCTACACCTTC. Translation gives CAWSPMGQMNYGYTF.

The chain is built from TRBV10-1 and TRBJ2-2, with 11 bases identical to TRBD2. The CDR3 has 17 residues. The junction had 5 bases not matched to a gene; V was cut back by 5 bases and J by 0 bases. CDR1 WNHNN and CDR2 SYGVQD come from the germline V gene (reference sequence). The CDR3 sequence: CASSSGTSGSNTGELFF. DNA of the CDR3: TGCGCCAGCAGTTCCGGGACTAGCGGATCGAACACCGGGGAGCTGTTTTTT.

The chain employs TRBV27 and TRBJ1-3, with D possibly being TRBD1 (5 bases). The CDR3 loop spans 11 amino acids. Per the germline V gene, CDR1 is MNHEY and CDR2 is SMNVEV (reference sequence). V lost 6 bases, J lost 7 bases, and 7 bases lay in between. The CDR3 DNA follows: TGTGCCAGCAGCCGACAGAACACCATATATTTT. This translates into CASSRQNTIYF.

This chain connects TRBV21-1 to TRBJ2-7; TRBD2 was called by the table and not checked on the DNA. TRBV21-1 is a known pseudogene. This CDR3 has 14 amino acids. The CDR3, as DNA: TGTGCCAGCAGCACTAGCGGGAGGGTCTACGAGCAGTACTTC. Translation: CASSTSGRVYEQYF.

The rearrangement links TRBV10-2 to TRBJ2-7; 9 bases are shared with TRBD1. Trimming cost V 7 bases and J 2 bases; bases outside gene matches: 9. The germline V gene encodes CDR1 WSHSY and CDR2 SAAADI. There are 15 residues in the CDR3. The CDR3 here is CASTEGGTGTYEQYF. DNA for the CDR3: TGCGCCAGCACCGAGGGGGGGACAGGGACCTACGAGCAGTACTTC.

This chain joins TRBV6-5 and TRBJ1-5; unclear D gene. The CDR3 is 13 amino acids. Trimming shortened V by 5 bases and J by 4 bases, and 9 bases separated the two germline ends. The germline gives CDR1 MNHEY, CDR2 SVGAGI. The CDR3, as DNA: TGTGCCAGCAGTCGAGATACGAATCAGCCCCAGCATTTT. As protein: CASSRDTNQPQHF.

The chain uses TRBV6-4 and TRBJ2-1, with TRBD2 matching over 8 bases. V trimming: 3 bases; J trimming: 4 bases; junction bases outside the gene matches: 8. The CDR3 is 16 residues long. The V gene's germline CDR1 is MRHNA and CDR2 SNTAGT. The CDR3 DNA reads TGTGCCAGCAGTGATCTAAATAGCGGGAAATACAATGAGCAGTTCTTC. Amino acids: CASSDLNSGKYNEQFF.

This clone was detected ten times or more. This chain connects TRBV9 to TRBJ2-2, with a weak D call TRBD1 (6 bases). CDR1 is SGDLS and CDR2 is YYNGEE in the germline V gene. The CDR3 runs to 14 residues. V lost 3 bases, J lost 4 bases, and 10 bases lay in between. CDR3 nucleotides: TGTGCCAGCAGCGCGACACAGGGCACCGGGGAGCTGTTTTTT. This sequence encodes CASSATQGTGELFF.

This clone came up a few times. The chain uses TRBV24-1 and TRBJ2-2, with D possibly matching TRBD2 (5 bases). V was trimmed by 0 bases and J by 3 bases, leaving 16 bases between them. This CDR3 is 18 amino acids long. CDR1 is KGHDR and CDR2 is SFDVKD in the germline V gene. The CDR3 coding sequence is TGTGCCACCAGTGATTTGGGATCAACCGGGCGGGACACCGGGGAGCTGTTTTTT. Its translation is CATSDLGSTGRDTGELFF.

The V gene is TRBV6-5, the J gene TRBJ2-5, with TRBD1 matching over 9 bases. The length of the CDR3 is 14 residues. J lost 4 bases, V lost 8 bases, and 8 bases had no gene match. Germline V CDR1 and CDR2: MNHEY, SVGAGI. The DNA for the CDR3 is TGTGCCAGCGACCCGGGACAGGGTAGAGAGACCCAGTACTTC. It encodes CASDPGQGRETQYF.

The CDR3 DNA follows: TGTGCCAGCAGCACAGACAGGGGCAACACCGGGGAGCTGTTTTTT. Translation gives CASSTDRGNTGELFF. The chain has TRBV5-6 and TRBJ2-2; 8 bases agree with TRBD1. V shed 4 bases and J 2 bases; nucleotides not matched to a gene: 4. Per germline, CDR1 SGHDT and CDR2 YYEEEE. The CDR3 has 15 amino acids.

The chain is built from TRBV7-2 and TRBJ1-5; 7 bases align to TRBD1. CDR1 and CDR2 from the germline V gene are SGHTA and FQGNSA. The CDR3 is made up of 14 amino acids. J gave up 15 bases and V 2 bases, and 13 bases lay outside the gene matches. CDR3 in DNA: TGTGCCAGCAGCTTACGTCAACGGAGGGGGCCCTTGCATTTT. Translated: CASSLRQRRGPLHF.

The rearrangement joins TRBV3-1 (or the pseudogene TRBV3-2) to TRBJ2-2; 9 bases are a match to TRBD2. Germline V lookup: CDR1 LGHDT, CDR2 YNNKEL (reference sequence). J gave up 0 bases and V 6 bases, and 11 bases lay outside the gene matches. The CDR3 is 18 amino acids. CDR3 DNA sequence: TGTGCCAGCAGAGTAACCGGGACTAGCACAACGAACACCGGGGAGCTGTTTTTT. Its protein is CASRVTGTSTTNTGELFF.

This clone was observed a single time. V is TRBV7-2 and J is TRBJ2-5; TRBD2 aligns across 12 bases. Germline CDR1 is SGHTA and CDR2 is FQGNSA. CDR3 length: 17 residues. The J segment lost 7 bases and the V segment lost 4 bases, leaving 13 bases of the junction unmatched. The CDR3 protein is CASSYHRTSGVLGTQYF. In DNA form, the CDR3 reads TGTGCCAGCAGCTACCACCGGACTAGCGGGGTATTGGGGACCCAGTACTTC.

This CDR3 reads CASSYPGPPEAFF. The CDR3 DNA reads TGTGCCAGCAGTTACCCAGGCCCACCCGAAGCTTTCTTT. The rearrangement joins TRBV6-2 or TRBV6-3 to TRBJ1-1; no definite D call. The germline V and J ends were trimmed by 2 bases and 8 bases, with 12 bases remaining between them. Per germline, CDR1 MNHEY and CDR2 SVGEGT. The CDR3 totals 13 residues.

J is TRBJ1-4 and V is TRBV19; weak D call: TRBD1 (5 bases). Germline values: CDR1 LNHDA, CDR2 SQIVND (reference sequence). V was shortened by 4 bases and J by 0 bases, with 9 bases between the two germline ends. The CDR3 runs to 15 residues. The chain's CDR3 is CASSRGLATNEKLFF. The CDR3 region has the DNA TGTGCCAGTAGTAGGGGCCTTGCAACTAATGAAAAACTGTTTTTT. Looking up the rest from reference TRBV19 and TRBJ1-4 gives the full variable domain: DGGITQSPKYLFRKEGQNVTLSCEQNLNHDAMYWYRQDPGQGLRLIYYSQIVNDFQKGDIAEGYSVSREKKESFPLTVTSAQKNPTAFYLCASSRGLATNEKLFFGSGTQLSVL.

This chain connects TRBV4-2 to TRBJ2-2; maybe TRBD2 (5 bases). Trimming stripped 3 bases from V and 6 bases from J, with 8 bases between. Looked up from germline, CDR1 is LGHNA and CDR2 is YNFKEQ. The length of the CDR3 is 13 residues. The CDR3 reads CASSQGEAGELFF. In DNA, the CDR3 is TGTGCCAGCAGCCAGGGAGAAGCCGGGGAGCTGTTTTTT.

V is TRBV7-6 and J is TRBJ1-1, with 9 bases fitting TRBD1. Germline loops: CDR1 SGHVS, CDR2 FNYEAQ. CDR3 length equals 16 residues. The V segment lost 0 bases and the J segment 4 bases; nucleotides outside the gene matches: 6. The CDR3 is CASSLAGDRVGTEAFF. In nucleotides, the CDR3 is TGTGCCAGCAGCTTAGCGGGGGACAGGGTAGGCACTGAAGCTTTCTTT.

V is TRBV5-1 and J is TRBJ1-2; a possible D gene is TRBD1 (5 bases). Trimming stripped 4 bases from V and 2 bases from J, with 18 bases between. The length of the CDR3 is 16 residues. The germline V gene has CDR1 SGHRS and CDR2 YFSETQ. CDR3 residues: CASSPSRQGLNYGYTF. The CDR3 nucleotides read TGCGCCAGCAGCCCCAGTAGGCAGGGACTAAACTATGGCTACACCTTC.

This rearrangement joins TRBV7-2 to TRBJ2-3, with 7 bases identical to TRBD2. Unmatched junction bases numbered 8, after V lost 1 base and J lost 4 bases. This CDR3 region has 16 residues. Germline CDR1 and CDR2: SGHTA and FQGNSA. The chain's CDR3 is CASSLGPGGVADTQYF. The CDR3, as DNA: TGTGCCAGCAGCTTAGGACCGGGGGGAGTCGCAGATACGCAGTATTTT.

The chain is built from TRBV29-1 and TRBJ2-1; 8 bases agree with TRBD2. This CDR3 is built from 10 residues. The germline gives CDR1 SQVTM, CDR2 ANQGSEA. J was trimmed by 12 bases and V by 5 bases; bases with no gene match: 3. In DNA, the CDR3 is TGCAGCGTTAAGCGGGAGTCGCAGTTCTTC. It encodes CSVKRESQFF.

J is TRBJ1-1 and V is TRBV14; perhaps TRBD1 as D (5 bases). Germline-derived CDR1 and CDR2 are SGHDN and FVKESK. V shed 1 base and J shed 5 bases, with 14 bases lying between them. This CDR3 is 15 amino acids long. The DNA for the CDR3 is TGTGCCAGCAGCCAAGGATGGGCAGGGAAGACTGAAGCTTTCTTT. This codes for CASSQGWAGKTEAFF.